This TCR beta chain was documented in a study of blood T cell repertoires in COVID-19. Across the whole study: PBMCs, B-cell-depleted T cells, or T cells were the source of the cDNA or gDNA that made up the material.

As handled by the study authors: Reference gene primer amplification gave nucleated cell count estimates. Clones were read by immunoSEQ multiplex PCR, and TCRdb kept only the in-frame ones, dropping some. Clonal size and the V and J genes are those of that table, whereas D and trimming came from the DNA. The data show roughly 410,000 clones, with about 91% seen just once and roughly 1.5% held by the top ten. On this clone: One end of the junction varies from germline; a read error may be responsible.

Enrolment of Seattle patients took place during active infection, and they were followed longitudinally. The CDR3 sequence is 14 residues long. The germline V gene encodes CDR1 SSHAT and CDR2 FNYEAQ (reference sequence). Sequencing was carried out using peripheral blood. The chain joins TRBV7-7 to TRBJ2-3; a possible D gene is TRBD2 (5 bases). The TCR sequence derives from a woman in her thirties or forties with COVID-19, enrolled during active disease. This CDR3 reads CASSFGHRGDTQYF. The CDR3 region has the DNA TGTGCTAGCAGCTTCGGCCATCGGGGAGATACGCAGTATTTT.